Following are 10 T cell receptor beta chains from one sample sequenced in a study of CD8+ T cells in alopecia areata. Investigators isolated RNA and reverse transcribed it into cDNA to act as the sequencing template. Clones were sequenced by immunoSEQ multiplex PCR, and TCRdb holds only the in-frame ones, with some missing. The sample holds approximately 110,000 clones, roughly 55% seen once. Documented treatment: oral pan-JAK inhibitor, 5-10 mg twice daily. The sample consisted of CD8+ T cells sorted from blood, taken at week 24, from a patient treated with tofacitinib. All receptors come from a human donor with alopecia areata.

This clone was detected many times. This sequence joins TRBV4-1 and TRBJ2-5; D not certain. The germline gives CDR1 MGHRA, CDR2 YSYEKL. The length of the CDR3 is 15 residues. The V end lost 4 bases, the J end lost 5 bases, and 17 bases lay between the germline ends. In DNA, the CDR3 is TGCGCCAGCAGCCGCGGACCGATCTCCTGGGAGACCCAGTACTTC. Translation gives CASSRGPISWETQYF.

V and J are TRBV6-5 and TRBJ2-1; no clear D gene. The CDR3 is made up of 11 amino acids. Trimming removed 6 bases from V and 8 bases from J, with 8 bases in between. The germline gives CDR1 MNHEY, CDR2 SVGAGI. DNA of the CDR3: TGTGCCAGCAGCGCCGCCTATGAGCAGTTCTTC. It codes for CASSAAYEQFF.

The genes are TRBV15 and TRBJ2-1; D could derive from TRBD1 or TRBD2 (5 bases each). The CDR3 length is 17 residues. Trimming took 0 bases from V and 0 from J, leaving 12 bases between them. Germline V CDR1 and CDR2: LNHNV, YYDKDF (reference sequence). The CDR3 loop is CATSRDRGQVSYNEQFF. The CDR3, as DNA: TGTGCCACCAGCAGAGATCGGGGCCAGGTCTCCTACAATGAGCAGTTCTTC.

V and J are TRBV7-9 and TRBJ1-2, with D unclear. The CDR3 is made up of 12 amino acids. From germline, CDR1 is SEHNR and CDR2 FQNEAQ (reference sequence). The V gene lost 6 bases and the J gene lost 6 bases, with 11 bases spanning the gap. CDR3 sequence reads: CASSYPGDGYTF. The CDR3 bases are TGTGCCAGCAGTTACCCGGGAGATGGCTACACCTTC.

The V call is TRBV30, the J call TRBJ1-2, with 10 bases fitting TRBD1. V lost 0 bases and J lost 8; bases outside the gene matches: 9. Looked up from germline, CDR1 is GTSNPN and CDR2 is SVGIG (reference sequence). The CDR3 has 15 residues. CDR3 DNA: TGTGCCTGGAGTGTATCCCCGGGACAGGGGAACGGCTACACCTTC. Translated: CAWSVSPGQGNGYTF. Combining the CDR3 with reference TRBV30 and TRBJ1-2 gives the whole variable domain SQTIHQWPATLVQPVGSPLSLECTVEGTSNPNLYWYRQAAGRGLQLLFYSVGIGQISSEVPQNLSASRPQDRQFILSSKKLLLSDSGFYLCAWSVSPGQGNGYTFGSGTRLTVV.

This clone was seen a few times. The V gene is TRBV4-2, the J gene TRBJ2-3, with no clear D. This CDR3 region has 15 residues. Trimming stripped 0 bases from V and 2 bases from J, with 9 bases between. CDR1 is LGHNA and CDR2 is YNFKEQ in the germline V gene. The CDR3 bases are TGTGCCAGCAGCCAAGAAGGTTCACCCACAGATACGCAGTATTTT. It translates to CASSQEGSPTDTQYF.

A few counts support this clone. CDR3 nucleotide sequence: TGTGCTAGTGGTAGCCTCCTACAGGGGAGACCGCTCAACACTGAAGCTTTCTTT. This sequence encodes CASGSLLQGRPLNTEAFF. The chain employs TRBV12-5 and TRBJ1-1, with 7 bases matching TRBD1. V lost 5 bases, J lost 2 bases, and 17 bases stayed unmatched. From germline, CDR1 is LGHNT and CDR2 FRNRAP. The length of the CDR3 is 18 residues.

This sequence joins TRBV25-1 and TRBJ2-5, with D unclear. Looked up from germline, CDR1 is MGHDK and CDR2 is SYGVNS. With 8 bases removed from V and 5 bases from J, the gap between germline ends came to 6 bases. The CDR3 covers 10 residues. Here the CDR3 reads CASSGETQYF. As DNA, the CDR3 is TGTGCCAGCTCCGGTGAGACCCAGTACTTC.

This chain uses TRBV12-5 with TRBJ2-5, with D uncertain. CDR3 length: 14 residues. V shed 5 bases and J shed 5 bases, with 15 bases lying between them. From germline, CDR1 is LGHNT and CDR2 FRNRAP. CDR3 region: CASGPAAARETQYF. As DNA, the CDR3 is TGTGCTAGTGGTCCCGCGGCAGCACGGGAGACCCAGTACTTC.

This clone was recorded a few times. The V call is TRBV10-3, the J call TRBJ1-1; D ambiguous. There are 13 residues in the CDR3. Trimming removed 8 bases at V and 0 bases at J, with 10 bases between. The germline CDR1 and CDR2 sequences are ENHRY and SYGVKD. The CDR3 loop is CAIGDALNTEAFF. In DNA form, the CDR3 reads TGTGCCATCGGAGACGCCCTGAACACTGAAGCTTTCTTT.